Below, 22 T cell receptor beta chains from the same sample are listed, as sequenced in a study of cytomegalovirus exposure and HLA in healthy donors (dated by TCRdb to between 2016 and 2019). Libraries were constructed by the immunoSEQ multiplex PCR assay. For the multiplex PCR, a mixture combining 60 forward primers for TCR Vbeta segments and 13 reverse primers for TCR Jbeta segments was used. This immuneACCESS table, as held by TCRdb, lists in-frame sequences with V and J called but not all clones. Of the missing ones, under half trace to an unresolved V gene in checked studies; the others have no known cause. The sample table lists about 140,000 clones, about 80% of them with a count of one. Jointly, the top ten make up approximately 1.5% of the sample. The sample was PBMCs. The source is a man aged 25-40 years in good health and CMV-seropositive.

The gene calls are TRBV19 and TRBJ1-2; 9 nucleotides agree with TRBD1. J lost 7 bases, V lost 1 base, and 10 bases had no gene match. The CDR3 has 16 residues. Germline lookup yields CDR1 LNHDA and CDR2 SQIVND (reference sequence). CDR3 in amino acids: CASSIGSTQGAGGYTF. The CDR3 coding sequence is TGTGCCAGTAGTATAGGTTCGACACAGGGGGCCGGTGGCTACACCTTC.

The rearrangement uses TRBV27 and TRBJ2-7, with 7 nucleotides matching TRBD1. The germline gives CDR1 MNHEY, CDR2 SMNVEV (reference sequence). Unmatched junction bases numbered 9, after V lost 7 bases and J lost 3 bases. The CDR3 covers 14 residues. This CDR3 reads CASTSPDRFYEQYF. The CDR3 DNA sequence: TGTGCCAGCACCTCCCCGGACAGGTTCTACGAGCAGTACTTC.

This rearrangement joins TRBV11-2 to TRBJ2-7, with 7 bases that match TRBD1. V lost 1 base, J lost 2 bases, and 5 bases stayed unmatched. Germline CDR1 and CDR2: SGHAT and FQNNGV. The CDR3 contains 15 residues. This CDR3 reads CASSLGVGQTYEQYF. CDR3 coding DNA: TGTGCCAGCAGCTTAGGGGTGGGACAGACCTACGAGCAGTACTTC.

A few counts support this clone. The chain is built from TRBV4-2 and TRBJ2-3, with TRBD2 as a possible D gene (6 bases). CDR1 and CDR2 (germline): LGHNA, YNFKEQ. V lost 1 base and J lost 1, with 12 bases in between. This CDR3 contains 16 residues. The CDR3 here is CASSQGWASGTDTQYF. CDR3 in DNA: TGTGCCAGCAGCCAAGGTTGGGCTAGCGGCACAGATACGCAGTATTTT.

The rearrangement uses TRBV9 and TRBJ2-5, with D perhaps matching TRBD1 (5 bases). Germline V gene data show CDR1 as SGDLS and CDR2 as YYNGEE. V dropped 0 bases and J dropped 9 bases, with 15 bases sitting between them. The CDR3 spans 14 residues. CDR3 sequence reads: CASSVEGSQGAQYF. The DNA for the CDR3 is TGTGCCAGCAGCGTAGAGGGCAGCCAAGGGGCCCAGTACTTC.

This clone was observed once. The V gene is TRBV5-6, the J gene TRBJ2-5; D ambiguous. V lost 5 bases and J 0 bases, leaving 8 bases between the germline ends. This CDR3 has 13 amino acids. Germline CDR1 SGHDT, CDR2 YYEEEE. CDR3 nucleotide sequence: TGTGCCAGCAGAGAGGTTAACCAAGAGACCCAGTACTTC. It translates to CASREVNQETQYF.

The gene calls are TRBV14 and TRBJ2-7; D remains ambiguous. This CDR3 is built from 14 residues. CDR1 and CDR2 from the germline V gene are SGHDN and FVKESK. Trimming pared 3 bases from V and 0 bases from J, leaving 9 bases between. DNA of the CDR3: TGTGCCAGCAGCCAGAGCGCGAGCTCCTACGAGCAGTACTTC. Its protein is CASSQSASSYEQYF.

The chain has TRBV7-9 and TRBJ2-1; 10 bases align to TRBD1. The CDR3 consists of 14 residues. The germline gives CDR1 SEHNR, CDR2 FQNEAQ (reference sequence). J lost 3 bases, V lost 7 bases, and 3 bases had no gene match. CDR3 in DNA: TGTGCCAGCATGGGGACAGGGGTCTACAATGAGCAGTTCTTC. Its translation is CASMGTGVYNEQFF. Full variable domain (remainder filled in from reference TRBV7-9 and TRBJ2-1): DTGVSQNPRHKITKRGQNVTFRCDPISEHNRLYWYRQTLGQGPEFLTYFQNEAQLEKSRLLSDRFSAERPKGSFSTLEIQRTEQGDSAMYLCASMGTGVYNEQFFGPGTRLTVL.

This rearrangement joins TRBV5-1 to TRBJ2-5; D not resolved. Gene TRBJ2-7 matches the end of the DNA better, so the J call may be wrong. The CDR3 has 15 amino acids. From germline, CDR1 is SGHRS and CDR2 YFSETQ. CDR3 DNA: TGCGCCAGCAGCTTGGAACAGCTTCATGGCTACGAGCAGTACTTC. Encoded protein: CASSLEQLHGYEQYF.

V gene TRBV6-5 combines with J gene TRBJ1-1, with 8 nucleotides matching TRBD1. Germline assignment: CDR1 MNHEY and CDR2 SVGAGI. The CDR3 totals 15 residues. Unmatched junction bases numbered 5, after V lost 5 bases and J lost 0 bases. The CDR3 DNA sequence: TGTGCCAGCAGTGGACAGGGTCCTATGAACACTGAAGCTTTCTTT. Its protein is CASSGQGPMNTEAFF.

The chain is built from TRBV9 and TRBJ2-6; TRBD2 is a possible D gene (6 bases). The CDR3 extends over 16 amino acids. The V and J ends lost 4 bases and 2 bases respectively, with 13 bases between them. Germline-derived CDR1 and CDR2 are SGDLS and YYNGEE. CDR3 residues: CASSPSATAGANVLTF. The CDR3 region has the DNA TGTGCCAGCAGCCCTAGCGCGACAGCTGGGGCCAACGTCCTGACTTTC.

V is TRBV5-1 and J is TRBJ2-3, with 9 nucleotides matching TRBD2. Germline CDR1 reads SGHRS; CDR2 reads YFSETQ. With V trimmed by 2 bases and J by 2 bases, 6 bases remained unmatched. The CDR3 length is 16 residues. CDR3 bases: TGCGCCAGCAGCTTCGTAGCGGGGGCCTACACAGATACGCAGTATTTT. Its translation: CASSFVAGAYTDTQYF.

This clone has a handful of counts. The chain is built from TRBV4-1 and TRBJ2-1, with TRBD2 identical over 11 bases. V lost 3 bases, J lost 1 base, and 2 bases stayed unmatched. The CDR3 runs 16 residues. CDR1 and CDR2 (germline): MGHRA, YSYEKL. The CDR3 loop reads CASSHLAGGSYNEQFF. CDR3 nucleotide sequence: TGCGCCAGCAGCCATCTAGCGGGGGGTTCCTACAATGAGCAGTTCTTC.

The J gene is TRBJ2-6, the V gene TRBV5-1; D ambiguous. V was pared by 1 base and J by 0 bases, with 8 bases between. The CDR3 spans 16 residues. Germline CDR1 and CDR2: SGHRS and YFSETQ. The CDR3 DNA is TGCGCCAGCAGCTTGACAGTCTCCTCTGGGGCCAACGTCCTGACTTTC. Protein: CASSLTVSSGANVLTF.

The chain carries TRBV5-5 and TRBJ2-5, with D possibly being TRBD2 (5 bases). Between the trimmed V and J ends, which lost 2 bases and 2 bases, there was a span of 13 bases. CDR1 is SGHKS and CDR2 is YYEKEE in the germline V gene (reference sequence). CDR3 length: 15 residues. The CDR3 loop is CASSFNEGVQETQYF. For the CDR3, the DNA is TGTGCCAGCAGCTTTAATGAGGGAGTTCAAGAGACCCAGTACTTC.

The chain recombines TRBV5-1 with TRBJ2-7, with D perhaps TRBD1 (6 bases). Germline V lookup: CDR1 SGHRS, CDR2 YFSETQ. This CDR3 has 15 amino acids. V lost 2 bases, J lost 5 bases, and 17 bases lay in between. This chain's CDR3 is CASSLLQGLRNEQYF. The DNA for the CDR3 is TGCGCCAGCAGCTTATTACAGGGCCTTCGGAACGAGCAGTACTTC.

The V gene is TRBV6-5, the J gene TRBJ2-7; 11 nucleotides agree with TRBD2. Germline V gene lookup returns CDR1 MNHEY and CDR2 SVGAGI. The CDR3 sequence is 13 residues long. The ends lost 8 bases at V and 3 bases at J; junction bases unmatched: 3. The CDR3 DNA reads as TGTGCCAGCCACGGGACTAGCGGCTACGAGCAGTACTTC. Residues: CASHGTSGYEQYF.

The chain recombines TRBV27 with TRBJ2-1; the D gene is possibly TRBD2 (5 bases). Trimming shortened V by 3 bases and J by 0 bases, and 9 bases separated the two germline ends. This CDR3 contains 15 residues. Germline assignment: CDR1 MNHEY and CDR2 SMNVEV (reference sequence). The CDR3 reads CASSLDSSSYNEQFF. DNA of the CDR3: TGTGCCAGCAGTTTGGACTCGAGCTCCTACAATGAGCAGTTCTTC.

The J gene is TRBJ2-1, the V gene TRBV18, with TRBD2 matching 10 bases. Germline CDR1 and CDR2: KGHSH and LQKENI. The CDR3 length is 14 residues. The trim removed 0 bases at V and 10 bases at J, leaving 3 bases unmatched. The CDR3 DNA reads as TGTGCCAGCTCACCACCACTAGCGGGACAGGAGCAGTTCTTC. It is translated as CASSPPLAGQEQFF.

In its sample, this clone was seen a few times. The chain combines TRBV7-9 with TRBJ1-5, with D perhaps TRBD1 (6 bases). Per germline, CDR1 SEHNR and CDR2 FQNEAQ (reference sequence). Trimming cost V 8 bases and J 2 bases, with 13 bases left between them. The CDR3 runs to 14 residues. CDR3 DNA: TGTGCCAGCGGAACAGGGAAGGGCAATCAGCCCCAGCATTTT. This codes for CASGTGKGNQPQHF.

The chain employs TRBV28 and TRBJ2-6; 8 nucleotides align to TRBD1. The CDR3 sequence is 15 residues long. With 7 bases clipped from V and 0 bases from J, the junction kept 2 bases outside the gene matches. Germline assignment: CDR1 MDHEN and CDR2 SYDVKM. DNA of the CDR3: TGTGCCAGCATCAGGGGGCTCTCTGGGGCCAACGTCCTGACTTTC. Its translation is CASIRGLSGANVLTF.

CDR3 in amino acids: CASSFGLAGDEQFF. CDR3 DNA: TGTGCCAGCAGCTTTGGACTAGCGGGAGATGAGCAGTTCTTC. The rearrangement joins TRBV7-3 to TRBJ2-1; 13 bases fit TRBD2. Germline V CDR1 and CDR2: SGHTA, FQGTGA. The V and J ends lost 3 bases and 8 bases, in that order; junction bases with no gene match: 1. The length of the CDR3 is 14 residues.